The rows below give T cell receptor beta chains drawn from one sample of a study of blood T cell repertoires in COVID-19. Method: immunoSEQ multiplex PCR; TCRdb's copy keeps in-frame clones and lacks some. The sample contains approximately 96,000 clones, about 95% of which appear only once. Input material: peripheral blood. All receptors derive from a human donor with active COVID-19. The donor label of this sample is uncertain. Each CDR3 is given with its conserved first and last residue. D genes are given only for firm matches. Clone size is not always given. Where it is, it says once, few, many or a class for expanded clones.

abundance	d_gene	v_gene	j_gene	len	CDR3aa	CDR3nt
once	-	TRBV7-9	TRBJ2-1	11	CASSLDRVRFF	TGTGCCAGCAGCTTAGACAGGGTGCGGTTCTTC
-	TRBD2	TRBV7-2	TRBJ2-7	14	CASSLGAGSYEQYF	TGTGCCAGCAGCTTAGGAGCGGGAAGCTACGAGCAGTACTTC
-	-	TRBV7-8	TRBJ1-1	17	CASSEGSFLRGSTEAFF	TGTGCCAGCAGCGAGGGGTCGTTTTTGCGGGGGAGCACTGAAGCTTTCTTT
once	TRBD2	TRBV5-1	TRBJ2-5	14	CASSLSGREVVQYF	TGCGCCAGCAGCCTGTCCGGACGGGAGGTGGTCCAGTACTTC
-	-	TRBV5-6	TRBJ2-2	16	CASSPRGLADTGELFF	TGTGCCAGCAGCCCCAGGGGGCTAGCGGACACCGGGGAGCTGTTTTTT
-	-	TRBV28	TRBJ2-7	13	CASSFTGVHEQYF	TGTGCCAGCAGTTTCACAGGTGTCCACGAGCAGTACTTC
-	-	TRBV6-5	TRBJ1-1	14	CASRPGLENTEAFF	TGTGCCAGCAGACCCGGACTTGAGAACACTGAAGCTTTCTTT
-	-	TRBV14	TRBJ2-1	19	CASSRISKWGRVSYNEQFF	TGTGCCAGCAGCCGAATATCAAAATGGGGCAGGGTCTCCTACAATGAGCAGTTCTTC
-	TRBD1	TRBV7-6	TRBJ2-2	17	CASSPRDRGSGTGELFF	TGTGCCAGCAGCCCACGGGACAGGGGGTCGGGCACCGGGGAGCTGTTTTTT
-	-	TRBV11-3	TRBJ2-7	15	CASSVSGAGFHEQYF	TGTGCCAGCAGCGTTAGCGGCGCCGGATTCCACGAGCAGTACTTC
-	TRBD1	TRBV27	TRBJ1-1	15	CASSPGQVMNTEAFF	TGTGCCAGCAGTCCCGGACAGGTCATGAACACTGAAGCTTTCTTT
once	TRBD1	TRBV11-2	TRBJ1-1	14	CASSTGQGFTEAFF	TGTGCCAGCAGCACTGGACAGGGTTTCACTGAAGCTTTCTTT
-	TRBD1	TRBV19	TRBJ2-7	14	CASSGGTGGEEQYF	TGTGCCAGTAGTGGCGGTACAGGGGGCGAAGAGCAGTACTTC
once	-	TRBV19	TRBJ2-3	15	CASSIGLDSTDTQYF	TGTGCCAGTAGTATAGGGCTAGACAGCACAGATACGCAGTATTTT
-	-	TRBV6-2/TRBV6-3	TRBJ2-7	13	CASSPRDLYEQYF	TGTGCCAGCAGTCCCAGGGATCTCTACGAGCAGTACTTC
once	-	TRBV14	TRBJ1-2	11	CASEGVGSYTF	TGTGCCAGCGAGGGGGTAGGAAGCTACACCTTC
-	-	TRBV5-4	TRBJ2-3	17	CASSLTKTGPSTDTQYF	TGTGCCAGCAGCTTGACCAAGACAGGTCCTAGCACAGATACGCAGTATTTT
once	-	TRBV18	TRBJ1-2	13	CASSPFRQDYYTF	TGTGCCAGCTCACCATTCCGGCAGGACTACTACACCTTC
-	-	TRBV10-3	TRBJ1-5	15	CAISEGSLGGQPQHF	TGTGCCATCAGTGAAGGCAGCCTTGGAGGGCAGCCCCAGCATTTT
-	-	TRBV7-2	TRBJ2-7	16	CASSPTHDRTPYEQYF	TGTGCCAGCAGCCCGACGCACGACAGGACCCCCTACGAGCAGTACTTC
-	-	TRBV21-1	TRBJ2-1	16	CASSKTTSPGYNEQFF	TGTGCCAGCAGCAAAACCACTAGCCCGGGCTACAATGAGCAGTTCTTC
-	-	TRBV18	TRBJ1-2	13	CASSPGGNYGYTF	TGTGCCAGCTCCCCCGGGGGAAACTATGGCTACACCTTC
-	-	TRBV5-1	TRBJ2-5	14	CASSVTDGQETQYF	TGCGCCAGCAGCGTGACAGACGGACAAGAGACCCAGTACTTC
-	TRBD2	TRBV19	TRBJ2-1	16	CASSTQWEGPGDEQFF	TGTGCCAGTAGTACTCAGTGGGAGGGCCCTGGGGATGAGCAGTTCTTC
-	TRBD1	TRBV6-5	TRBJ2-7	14	CASSSTGTNYEQYF	TGTGCCAGCAGTTCGACAGGGACAAACTACGAGCAGTACTTC
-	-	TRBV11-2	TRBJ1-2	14	CASSFGQSLGGYTF	TGTGCCAGCAGCTTTGGACAGTCTTTGGGTGGCTACACCTTC
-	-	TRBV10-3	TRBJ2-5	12	CAISEIEETQYF	TGTGCCATCAGTGAGATAGAGGAGACCCAGTACTTC
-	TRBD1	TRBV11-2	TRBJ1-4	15	CASSLQGAPNEKLFF	TGTGCCAGCAGCCTCCAGGGGGCACCTAATGAAAAACTGTTTTTT
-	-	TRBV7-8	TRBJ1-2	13	CASSTDSNYGYTF	TGTGCCAGCAGCACGGACAGCAACTATGGCTACACCTTC
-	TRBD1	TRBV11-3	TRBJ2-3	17	CASSFDGQGVGTDTQYF	TGTGCCAGCAGCTTTGACGGACAGGGGGTTGGCACAGATACGCAGTATTTT
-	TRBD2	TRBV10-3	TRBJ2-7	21	CAISEFGTSGTSGRAPYEQYF	TGTGCCATCAGTGAATTTGGGACTAGCGGGACTAGCGGGAGGGCCCCCTACGAGCAGTACTTC
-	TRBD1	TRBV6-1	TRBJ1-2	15	CASSEYRGLDYGYTF	TGTGCCAGCAGTGAATACAGGGGGCTAGACTATGGCTACACCTTC
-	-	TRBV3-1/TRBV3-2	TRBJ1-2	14	CASSERGRAWGYTF	TGTGCCAGCAGCGAAAGGGGCAGGGCATGGGGCTACACCTTC
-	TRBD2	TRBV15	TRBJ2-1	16	CATSRLAGVPYNEQFF	TGTGCCACCAGCAGACTAGCGGGAGTACCCTACAATGAGCAGTTCTTC
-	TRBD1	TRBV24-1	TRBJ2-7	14	CATSDAGTGPKQYF	TGTGCCACCAGTGATGCTGGGACAGGGCCCAAGCAGTACTTC
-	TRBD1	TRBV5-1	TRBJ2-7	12	CASSAGGGEQYF	TGCGCCAGCAGCGCAGGGGGCGGCGAGCAGTACTTC
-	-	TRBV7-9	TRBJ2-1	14	CASSLGLGIDEQFF	TGTGCCAGCAGCTTGGGACTGGGGATCGATGAGCAGTTCTTC
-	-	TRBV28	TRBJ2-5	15	CASRSQGHNQETQYF	TGTGCCAGCAGATCCCAGGGACATAACCAAGAGACCCAGTACTTC
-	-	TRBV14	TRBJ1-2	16	CASSHWDTPKDYGYTF	TGTGCCAGCAGCCATTGGGACACCCCAAAGGACTATGGCTACACCTTC
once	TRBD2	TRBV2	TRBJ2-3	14	CASRTSGSTDTQYF	TGTGCCAGCAGAACTAGCGGGAGCACAGATACGCAGTATTTT
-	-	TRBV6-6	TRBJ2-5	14	CASSMFTVQETQYF	TGTGCCAGCAGTATGTTTACGGTACAAGAGACCCAGTACTTC
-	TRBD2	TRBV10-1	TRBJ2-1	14	CATAKSGRDNEQFF	TGCGCCACCGCTAAAAGCGGGAGGGACAATGAGCAGTTCTTC
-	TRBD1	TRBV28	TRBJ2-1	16	CASRDRPGQGHNEQFF	TGTGCCAGCAGGGACCGTCCGGGACAGGGCCATAATGAGCAGTTCTTC
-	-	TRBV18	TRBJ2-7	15	CASSPAQGLTYEQYF	TGTGCCAGCTCACCCGCCCAGGGCCTTACCTACGAGCAGTACTTC
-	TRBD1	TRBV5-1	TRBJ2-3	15	CASSGAGQGSDTQYF	TGCGCCAGCAGCGGCGCGGGACAGGGATCAGATACGCAGTATTTT
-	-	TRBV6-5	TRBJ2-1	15	CASSYGGRGKNEQFF	TGTGCCAGCAGTTACGGAGGGAGGGGGAAAAATGAGCAGTTCTTC
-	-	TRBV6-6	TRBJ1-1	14	CASSYAGGSTEAFF	TGTGCCAGCAGTTACGCGGGAGGGAGCACTGAAGCTTTCTTT
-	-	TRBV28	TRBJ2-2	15	CAIRPGGANTGELFF	TGTGCCATAAGACCCGGCGGGGCAAACACCGGGGAGCTGTTTTTT
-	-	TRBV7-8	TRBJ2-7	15	CASSLVGRRGYEQYF	TGTGCCAGCAGCTTAGTCGGCCGACGGGGTTACGAGCAGTACTTC
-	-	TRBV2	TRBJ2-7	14	CASTPTGTSYEQYF	TGTGCCAGCACTCCGACAGGTACTTCCTACGAGCAGTACTTC
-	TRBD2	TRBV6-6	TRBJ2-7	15	CASSYKLAEGYEQYF	TGTGCCAGCAGTTACAAACTAGCGGAAGGCTACGAGCAGTACTTC